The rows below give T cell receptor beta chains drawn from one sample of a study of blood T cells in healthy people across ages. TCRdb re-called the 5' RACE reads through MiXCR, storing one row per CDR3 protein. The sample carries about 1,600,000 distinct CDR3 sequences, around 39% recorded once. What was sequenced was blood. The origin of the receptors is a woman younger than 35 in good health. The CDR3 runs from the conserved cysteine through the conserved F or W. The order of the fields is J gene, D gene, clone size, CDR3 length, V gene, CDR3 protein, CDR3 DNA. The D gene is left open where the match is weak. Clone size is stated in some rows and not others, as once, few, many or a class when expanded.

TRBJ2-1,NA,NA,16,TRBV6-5,CASSYFEGETYNEQFF,TGTGCCAGCAGTTATTTCGAGGGGGAGACTTACAATGAGCAGTTCTTC
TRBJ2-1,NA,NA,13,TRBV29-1,CSVERETRETQFF,TGCAGCGTTGAAAGGGAGACGAGAGAGACCCAGTTCTTC
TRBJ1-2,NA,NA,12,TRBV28,CASSLSYSGYTF,TGTGCCAGCAGTTTATCTTATTCGGGCTACACCTTC
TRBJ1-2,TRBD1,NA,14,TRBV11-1,CASSLGDRIYGYTF,TGTGCCAGCAGCTTAGGGGACAGGATCTATGGCTACACCTTC
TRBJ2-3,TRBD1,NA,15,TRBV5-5,CASSFGTGIRGTQYF,TGTGCCAGCAGCTTCGGGACAGGGATCCGAGGTACGCAGTATTTT
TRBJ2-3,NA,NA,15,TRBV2,CASERGDPSTDTQYF,TGTGCCAGCGAGCGCGGGGATCCTAGCACAGATACGCAGTATTTT
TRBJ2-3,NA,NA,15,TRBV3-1,CASSHLDLGTDTQYF,TGTGCCAGCAGCCATCTCGACTTGGGCACAGATACGCAGTATTTT
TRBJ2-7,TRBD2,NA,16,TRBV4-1,CASSLEWREGRYEQYF,TGCGCCAGCAGCCTAGAGTGGCGGGAGGGCCGGTACGAGCAGTACTTC
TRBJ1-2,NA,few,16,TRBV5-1,CASSLRQGGVPHGYTF,TGCGCCAGCAGCTTGAGGCAGGGCGGGGTGCCCCATGGCTACACCTTC
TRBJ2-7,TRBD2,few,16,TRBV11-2,CASRGSGASGAYEQYF,TGTGCCAGCAGGGGTAGTGGGGCTAGCGGAGCCTACGAGCAGTACTTC
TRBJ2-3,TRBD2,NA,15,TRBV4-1,CASEPTSGSTDTQYF,TGCGCCAGCGAACCGACTAGCGGGAGCACAGATACGCAGTATTTT
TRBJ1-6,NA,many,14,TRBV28,CAARGLGENSPLHF,TGTGCCGCACGAGGACTAGGGGAAAATTCACCCCTCCACTTT
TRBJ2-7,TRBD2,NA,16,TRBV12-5,CASGLGLAGASYEQYF,TGTGCTAGTGGTTTGGGACTAGCGGGAGCCAGCTACGAGCAGTACTTC
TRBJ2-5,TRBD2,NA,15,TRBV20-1,CSARDNTAGVETQYF,TGCAGTGCTAGAGATAATACGGCGGGGGTAGAGACCCAGTACTTC
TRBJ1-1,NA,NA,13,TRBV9,CASSVVSNTEAFF,TGTGCCAGCAGCGTAGTTTCGAACACTGAAGCTTTCTTT
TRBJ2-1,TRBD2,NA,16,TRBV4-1,CASSQSGTSGTNEQFF,TGCGCCAGCAGCCAATCCGGGACTAGCGGGACAAATGAGCAGTTCTTC
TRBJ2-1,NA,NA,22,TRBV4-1,CASSHPGGSSGALLHSHNEQFF,TGCGCCAGCAGCCACCCAGGGGGGAGCAGCGGGGCTCTTTTGCATTCCCACAATGAGCAGTTCTTC
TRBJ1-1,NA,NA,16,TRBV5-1,CASSFGIGQGNDEAFF,TGCGCCAGCAGCTTCGGTATCGGGCAGGGGAACGATGAAGCTTTCTTT
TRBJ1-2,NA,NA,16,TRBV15,CATSPQDAPVNYGYTF,TGTGCCACCAGCCCTCAGGATGCGCCGGTTAACTATGGCTACACCTTC
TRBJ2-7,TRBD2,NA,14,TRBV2,CASSEAWRESREYF,TGTGCCAGCAGTGAAGCGTGGCGGGAGAGCCGAGAGTACTTC
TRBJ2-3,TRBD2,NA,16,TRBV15,CATSRESGGFTDTQYF,TGTGCCACCAGCAGAGAAAGCGGGGGTTTCACAGATACGCAGTATTTT
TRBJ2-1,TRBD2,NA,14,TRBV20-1,CSASGLAAYNEQFF,TGCAGTGCTAGCGGGCTAGCGGCTTACAATGAGCAGTTCTTC
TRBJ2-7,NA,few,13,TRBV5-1,CASSGDFAYEQYF,TGCGCCAGCAGTGGGGACTTCGCCTACGAGCAGTACTTC
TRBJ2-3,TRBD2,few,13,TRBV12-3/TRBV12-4,CASGGGNTDTQYF,TGTGCCAGCGGCGGGGGGAACACAGATACGCAGTATTTT
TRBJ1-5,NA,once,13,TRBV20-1,CSASPSPNQPQHF,TGCAGTGCTAGTCCTTCTCCCAATCAGCCCCAGCATTTT
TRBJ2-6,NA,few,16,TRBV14,CASSHPPRVGANVLTF,TGTGCCAGCAGCCATCCGCCGAGGGTTGGGGCCAACGTCCTGACTTTC
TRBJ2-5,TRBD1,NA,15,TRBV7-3,CASSFGQGSSETQYF,TGTGCCAGCAGCTTCGGACAGGGATCGTCAGAGACCCAGTACTTC
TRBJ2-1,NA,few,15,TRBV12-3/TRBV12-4,CASTQRGIQQWEQFF,TGTGCCAGCACCCAACGGGGGATCCAACAATGGGAGCAGTTCTTC
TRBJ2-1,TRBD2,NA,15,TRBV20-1,CSARDPSGSYNEQFF,TGCAGTGCTAGAGACCCTAGCGGGTCCTACAATGAGCAGTTCTTC
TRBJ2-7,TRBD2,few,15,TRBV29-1,CSVRGSSGSLDEQYF,TGCAGCGTCCGAGGGTCTAGCGGGAGTCTCGACGAGCAGTACTTC
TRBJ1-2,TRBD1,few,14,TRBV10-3,CATYGQEPNYGYTF,TGTGCCACCTATGGACAGGAGCCTAACTATGGCTACACCTTC
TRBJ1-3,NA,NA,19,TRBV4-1,CASSQLRGGSGSSGNTIYF,TGCGCCAGCAGCCAACTTAGGGGGGGATCAGGGAGCTCTGGAAACACCATATATTTT
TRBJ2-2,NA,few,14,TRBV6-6,CASKSGQNTGELFF,TGTGCCAGCAAATCCGGGCAGAACACCGGGGAGCTGTTTTTT
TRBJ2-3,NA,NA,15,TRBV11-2,CASSSLEASTDTQYF,TGTGCCAGCAGCTCACTAGAAGCGAGCACAGATACGCAGTATTTT
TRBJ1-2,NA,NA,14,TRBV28,CASSREGAGYGYTF,TGTGCCAGCAGTCGAGAGGGTGCGGGGTATGGCTACACCTTC
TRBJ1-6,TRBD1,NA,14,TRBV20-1,CSAKDNRGGAPLHF,TGCAGTGCTAAGGATAACAGGGGAGGGGCACCCCTCCACTTT
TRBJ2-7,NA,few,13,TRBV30,CAWSVGGNYEQYF,TGTGCCTGGAGTGTCGGGGGAAACTACGAGCAGTACTTC
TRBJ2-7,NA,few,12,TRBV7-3,CASSLMRGEQYF,TGTGCCAGCAGCTTAATGCGAGGCGAGCAGTACTTC
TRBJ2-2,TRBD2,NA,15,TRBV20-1,CSARDASGNTGELFF,TGCAGTGCTAGAGACGCTAGCGGTAACACCGGGGAGCTGTTTTTT
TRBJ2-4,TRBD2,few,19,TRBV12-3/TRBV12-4,CASSPTPSGGAAPKNIQYF,TGTGCCAGCAGTCCCACCCCTAGCGGGGGGGCCGCTCCCAAAAACATTCAGTACTTC
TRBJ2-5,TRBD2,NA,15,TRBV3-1,CASSPATSRANEQYF,TGTGCCAGCAGCCCTGCGACTAGCCGTGCAAATGAGCAGTACTTC